Below are 8 T cell receptor beta chains sequenced from a single sample in a study of blood T cells in healthy people across ages. Primed by a sample-barcoded 5' primer and a J-beta primer mix, a second PCR proceeded for 7 to 11 cycles. One entry per CDR3 protein, called by TCRdb with MiXCR from the 5' RACE reads. The repertoire holds under 800,000 distinct CDR3 sequences, with about 21% as singletons. The source material was blood. These TCRs come from a man between 65 and 79 years old in good health.

This clonotype has more than one count but fewer than ten. The gene calls are TRBV3-1 and TRBJ2-5; 15 positions match TRBD2. V was pared by 3 bases and J by 5 bases, with 4 bases of the junction left unmatched. The CDR3 has 16 amino acids. Germline V CDR1 and CDR2: LGHDT, YNNKEL (reference sequence). The CDR3 sequence is CASSQGLAGGMETQYF. In nucleotides, the CDR3 is TGTGCCAGCAGCCAGGGACTAGCGGGAGGAATGGAGACCCAGTACTTC.

The V call is TRBV3-1, the J call TRBJ1-3; D gene unclear. CDR3 length: 15 amino acids. V gave up 3 bases and J gave up 0 bases, with 9 bases separating them. Germline loops: CDR1 LGHDT, CDR2 YNNKEL (reference sequence). CDR3 in amino acids: CASSHPGDSGNTIYF. The CDR3 nucleotides read TGTGCCAGCAGCCACCCGGGAGACTCTGGAAACACCATATATTTT. Looking up the rest from reference TRBV3-1 and TRBJ1-3 gives the full variable domain: DTAVSQTPKYLVTQMGNDKSIKCEQNLGHDTMYWYKQDSKKFLKIMFSYNNKELIINETVPNRFSPKSPDKAHLNLHINSLELGDSAVYFCASSHPGDSGNTIYFGEGSWLTVV.

The CDR3 nucleotides read TGTGCCACCAGCAGACAGTTAGCGGGAGGGATAGATACGCAGTATTTT. Translated, it gives CATSRQLAGGIDTQYF. This sequence joins TRBV15 and TRBJ2-3; TRBD2 agrees at 11 bases. CDR3 length: 16 amino acids. V was clipped by 2 bases and J by 5 bases; unmatched bases: 6. Per the germline V gene, CDR1 is LNHNV and CDR2 is YYDKDF (reference sequence).

This clonotype was seen only a few times. The rearrangement joins TRBV10-3 to TRBJ2-1; 7 bases are a match to TRBD2. CDR3 length: 13 amino acids. V shed 6 bases, J shed 5 bases, and the junction held 4 bases outside the gene matches. The germline V gene encodes CDR1 ENHRY and CDR2 SYGVKD. CDR3 sequence (DNA): TGTGCCATCAGGAGCGGGACTGACAATGAGCAGTTCTTC. Its translation is CAIRSGTDNEQFF.

V usage is TRBV7-9 and J usage is TRBJ1-1, with D possibly matching TRBD1 (5 bases). Germline-derived CDR1 and CDR2 are SEHNR and FQNEAQ (reference sequence). V was clipped by 5 bases and J by 3 bases, with 13 bases between them. The CDR3 extends over 14 amino acids. CDR3 sequence: CASSPQVIDTEAFF. CDR3 sequence (DNA): TGTGCCAGCAGCCCACAGGTTATTGACACTGAAGCTTTCTTT.

The chain recombines TRBV7-2 with TRBJ2-1, with 9 bases that match TRBD2. Germline V gives CDR1 SGHTA, CDR2 FQGNSA. CDR3 length equals 14 residues. Trimming removed 10 bases from V and 4 bases from J; junction bases left unmatched: 8. The CDR3 nucleotides are TGTGCCACCGGGAGCGGGAGGTTATACAATGAGCAGTTCTTC. Translated: CATGSGRLYNEQFF.

This clonotype has a handful of counts. This chain uses TRBV3-1 with TRBJ1-4; D is uncertain. The germline V and J ends were trimmed by 5 bases and 0 bases, with 10 bases remaining between them. This CDR3 contains 15 residues. Germline CDR1 is LGHDT and CDR2 is YNNKEL (reference sequence). The CDR3 is CASSNRPATNEKLFF. The CDR3 region has the DNA TGTGCCAGCAGCAACCGACCCGCAACTAATGAAAAACTGTTTTTT.

This clonotype was recorded only once. At one of its ends the junction is not consistent with the germline gene, which may arise from a read error. The CDR3 region has the DNA TGTACCAGCAGCCGGCCCAAGGAGACCCAGTACTTC. Its translation is CTSSRPKETQYF. The chain links TRBV7-6 to TRBJ2-5; D unclear. The germline gives CDR1 SGHVS, CDR2 FNYEAQ. The CDR3 runs 12 residues.